This TCR beta chain is from a study of blood T cell repertoires in COVID-19. The protocol was immunoSEQ multiplex PCR, while the TCRdb copy is restricted to in-frame clones and leaves out a portion. The top ten clones hold approximately 25% of a sample with tens of thousands of clones, 75% to 85% of them seen once. CDR3 length equals 15 residues. Losses at the gene ends were 2 bases for V and 5 bases for J; bases not matched to a gene: 7. Germline assignment: CDR1 MNHEY and CDR2 SVGAGI. The chain combines TRBV6-5 with TRBJ1-2, with 8 bases aligning to TRBD1. The source material was peripheral blood. This TCR came from a man aged 55-75 years with acute or convalescent COVID-19. The CDR3 loop reads CASSYQAGGTYGYTF. Here the CDR3 DNA reads TGTGCCAGCAGTTACCAGGCAGGGGGCACGTATGGCTACACCTTC.